This is a list of T cell receptor beta chains from one sample in a study of blood T cell repertoires in COVID-19. Clones were read by immunoSEQ multiplex PCR, and TCRdb kept only the in-frame ones, dropping some. The sample yields 350,000 to 400,000 clones, 88% seen once. What was sequenced was PBMCs or T cells enriched from blood (not recorded which). Receptors originate from a woman between 18 and 29 years old who had recovered from COVID-19. The CDR3 runs from the conserved cysteine through the conserved F or W. Each record gives: clone size, J gene, V gene, D gene, CDR3 DNA, CDR3 protein. A D gene is named only where the DNA matches it firmly. Clone size appears in some rows only: once, few, many, or a class for an expanded clone.

abundance: -; j_gene: TRBJ1-2; v_gene: TRBV5-4; d_gene: -; CDR3nt: TGTGCCAGCAGCTTACAGGCTAACTATGGCTACACCTTC; CDR3aa: CASSLQANYGYTF
abundance: once; j_gene: TRBJ1-2; v_gene: TRBV6-5; d_gene: -; CDR3nt: TGTGCCTTGGAGGGCTATGGCTACACCTTC; CDR3aa: CALEGYGYTF
abundance: -; j_gene: TRBJ1-2; v_gene: TRBV7-9; d_gene: -; CDR3nt: TGTGCCAGCAGTTTAAGCTTGTCAACAGGAGACTATGGCTACACCTTC; CDR3aa: CASSLSLSTGDYGYTF
abundance: few; j_gene: TRBJ1-1; v_gene: TRBV10-1; d_gene: TRBD1; CDR3nt: TGCGCCAGCAGAGGGACAGGGATGAACACTGAAGCTTTCTTT; CDR3aa: CASRGTGMNTEAFF
abundance: -; j_gene: TRBJ2-7; v_gene: TRBV27; d_gene: TRBD1; CDR3nt: TGTGCCAGCAGTTGGGGACAGGGTGGGGAGCAGTACTTC; CDR3aa: CASSWGQGGEQYF
abundance: once; j_gene: TRBJ2-5; v_gene: TRBV9; d_gene: -; CDR3nt: TGTGCCAGCAGCGGACGACAGGAAGAGACCCAGTACTTC; CDR3aa: CASSGRQEETQYF
abundance: -; j_gene: TRBJ1-4; v_gene: TRBV7-9; d_gene: -; CDR3nt: TGTGCCAGCAGCTTAGACACTGAAAAACTGTTTTTT; CDR3aa: CASSLDTEKLFF
abundance: -; j_gene: TRBJ2-2; v_gene: TRBV3-1/TRBV3-2; d_gene: -; CDR3nt: TGTGCCAGCAGGAGAGGGGGGAACACCGGGGAGCTGTTTTTT; CDR3aa: CASRRGGNTGELFF
abundance: few; j_gene: TRBJ2-3; v_gene: TRBV11-3; d_gene: -; CDR3nt: TGTGCCAGCAGCTTGGGGGGGCCGGCAGATACGCAGTATTTT; CDR3aa: CASSLGGPADTQYF
abundance: -; j_gene: TRBJ1-5; v_gene: TRBV4-1; d_gene: TRBD1; CDR3nt: TGCGCCAGCAGCCAAGGGTTCTTACAGGGGGCTAGATATCAGCCCCAGCATTTT; CDR3aa: CASSQGFLQGARYQPQHF
abundance: -; j_gene: TRBJ2-2; v_gene: TRBV6-5; d_gene: -; CDR3nt: TGTGCCAGCACCGACAGTGGGGCGTCCGGGGAGCTGTTTTTT; CDR3aa: CASTDSGASGELFF
abundance: -; j_gene: TRBJ1-1; v_gene: TRBV7-9; d_gene: -; CDR3nt: TGTGCCAGCAGCCCTAGGGTCCGGGACACGAACACTGAAGCTTTCTTT; CDR3aa: CASSPRVRDTNTEAFF
abundance: once; j_gene: TRBJ1-6; v_gene: TRBV5-5; d_gene: -; CDR3nt: TGTGCCAGCAGCTACCGCCGGGGAGACTACACCTATAATTCACCCCTCCACTTT; CDR3aa: CASSYRRGDYTYNSPLHF
abundance: -; j_gene: TRBJ1-1; v_gene: TRBV29-1; d_gene: -; CDR3nt: TGCAGCGTTGGAACCCCGGACATCGAAGCTTTCTTT; CDR3aa: CSVGTPDIEAFF
abundance: -; j_gene: TRBJ2-1; v_gene: TRBV25-1; d_gene: -; CDR3nt: TGTGCCAGCAGTCTCGGGGGTCCCTACAATGAGCAGTTCTTC; CDR3aa: CASSLGGPYNEQFF
abundance: -; j_gene: TRBJ2-7; v_gene: TRBV6-6; d_gene: -; CDR3nt: TGTGCCAGCAGTTACTCGAACATCCAGGGATGGGCGCAGTACTTC; CDR3aa: CASSYSNIQGWAQYF
abundance: -; j_gene: TRBJ2-4; v_gene: TRBV6-5; d_gene: TRBD2; CDR3nt: TGTGCCAGCAGACCCCCCGGGGGGGGGAACATTCAGTACTTC; CDR3aa: CASRPPGGGNIQYF
abundance: -; j_gene: TRBJ1-5; v_gene: TRBV6-5; d_gene: -; CDR3nt: TGTGCCAGCAGTCTAATCGCAGGGGAAGATCAGCCCCAGCATTTT; CDR3aa: CASSLIAGEDQPQHF
abundance: -; j_gene: TRBJ2-7; v_gene: TRBV28; d_gene: -; CDR3nt: TGTGCCAGCAGTACATCAGGGATTCACGAGCAGTACTTC; CDR3aa: CASSTSGIHEQYF
abundance: -; j_gene: TRBJ1-4; v_gene: TRBV7-2; d_gene: TRBD1; CDR3nt: TGTGCCAGCAGCTCACAGGGGATTAATGAAAAACTGTTTTTT; CDR3aa: CASSSQGINEKLFF
abundance: few; j_gene: TRBJ2-2; v_gene: TRBV6-5; d_gene: TRBD1; CDR3nt: TGTGCCAGCAGTTACTCGGGACAGGGGAACACCGGGGAGCTGTTTTTT; CDR3aa: CASSYSGQGNTGELFF
abundance: -; j_gene: TRBJ2-1; v_gene: TRBV7-9; d_gene: TRBD2; CDR3nt: TGTGCCAGCAGCCCCCTGGGGCTAGCGGGGGAGAATGAGCAGTTCTTC; CDR3aa: CASSPLGLAGENEQFF
abundance: -; j_gene: TRBJ2-7; v_gene: TRBV5-1; d_gene: -; CDR3nt: TGCGCCAGCAGCTTGGACGGGGCGCGGGGCTACGAGCAGTACTTC; CDR3aa: CASSLDGARGYEQYF
abundance: -; j_gene: TRBJ1-5; v_gene: TRBV3-1/TRBV3-2; d_gene: -; CDR3nt: TGTGCCAGCAGCCAAGGTCCGCCTAGGCCCCAGCATTTT; CDR3aa: CASSQGPPRPQHF
abundance: -; j_gene: TRBJ2-3; v_gene: TRBV6-2/TRBV6-3; d_gene: TRBD2; CDR3nt: TGTGCCAGCAGTTACGACGAGCGGGGGGGAGGGGTAGATACGCAGTATTTT; CDR3aa: CASSYDERGGGVDTQYF
abundance: -; j_gene: TRBJ2-7; v_gene: TRBV11-2; d_gene: -; CDR3nt: TGTGCCAGCAGCTCCCTTATTTACGAGCAGTACTTC; CDR3aa: CASSSLIYEQYF
abundance: -; j_gene: TRBJ1-4; v_gene: TRBV28; d_gene: TRBD1; CDR3nt: TGTGCCAGCAGTATTCGGACAGGACAGAATGAAAAACTGTTTTTT; CDR3aa: CASSIRTGQNEKLFF
abundance: -; j_gene: TRBJ1-2; v_gene: TRBV6-5; d_gene: TRBD1; CDR3nt: TGTGCCAGCAAAGGGACAGGGGGGTATGGCTACACCTTC; CDR3aa: CASKGTGGYGYTF
abundance: -; j_gene: TRBJ1-4; v_gene: TRBV10-3; d_gene: -; CDR3nt: TGTGCCATCAGTGACGCAGGGGCGGGTGAAAAACTGTTTTTT; CDR3aa: CAISDAGAGEKLFF
abundance: -; j_gene: TRBJ2-7; v_gene: TRBV20-1; d_gene: -; CDR3nt: TGCAGTGCTCCCCGGGCCTACGAGCAGTACTTC; CDR3aa: CSAPRAYEQYF
abundance: -; j_gene: TRBJ1-2; v_gene: TRBV11-2; d_gene: -; CDR3nt: TGTGCCAGCAGCTCTTGGAACAGGCCGACGAGCTATGGCTACACCTTC; CDR3aa: CASSSWNRPTSYGYTF
abundance: -; j_gene: TRBJ2-1; v_gene: TRBV3-1/TRBV3-2; d_gene: TRBD2; CDR3nt: TGTGCCAGCAGCCATTTTTTGGGACTAGCGGCTAGCTCCTACAATGAGCAGTTCTTC; CDR3aa: CASSHFLGLAASSYNEQFF
abundance: -; j_gene: TRBJ2-3; v_gene: TRBV5-1; d_gene: TRBD2; CDR3nt: TGCGCCAGCAGCTGGGGGCCTAGCGGGGGTAGGACAGATACGCAGTATTTT; CDR3aa: CASSWGPSGGRTDTQYF
abundance: few; j_gene: TRBJ2-7; v_gene: TRBV18; d_gene: -; CDR3nt: TGTGCCAGCTCACCGGGCATCCCCACACAGGGGCAGTACTTC; CDR3aa: CASSPGIPTQGQYF
abundance: -; j_gene: TRBJ2-7; v_gene: TRBV9; d_gene: TRBD1; CDR3nt: TGTGCCAGCACTCCGCGAACAGGGGCGGACTACGAGCAGTACTTC; CDR3aa: CASTPRTGADYEQYF
abundance: -; j_gene: TRBJ2-7; v_gene: TRBV28; d_gene: TRBD2; CDR3nt: TGTGCCAGCAGTTTATCCAGCGGGGGGGCCGGAGGATACGAGCAGTACTTC; CDR3aa: CASSLSSGGAGGYEQYF
abundance: -; j_gene: TRBJ1-1; v_gene: TRBV19; d_gene: TRBD1; CDR3nt: TGTGCCAGTATCGGGGACAGGATGAACACTGAAGCTTTCTTT; CDR3aa: CASIGDRMNTEAFF
abundance: -; j_gene: TRBJ2-5; v_gene: TRBV12-5; d_gene: -; CDR3nt: TGTGCTAGTGGTTTGTCCAGCCAAGAGACCCAGTACTTC; CDR3aa: CASGLSSQETQYF
abundance: -; j_gene: TRBJ1-6; v_gene: TRBV27; d_gene: -; CDR3nt: TGTGCCAGCAATAGGGACGGGACATCACCCCTCCACTTT; CDR3aa: CASNRDGTSPLHF